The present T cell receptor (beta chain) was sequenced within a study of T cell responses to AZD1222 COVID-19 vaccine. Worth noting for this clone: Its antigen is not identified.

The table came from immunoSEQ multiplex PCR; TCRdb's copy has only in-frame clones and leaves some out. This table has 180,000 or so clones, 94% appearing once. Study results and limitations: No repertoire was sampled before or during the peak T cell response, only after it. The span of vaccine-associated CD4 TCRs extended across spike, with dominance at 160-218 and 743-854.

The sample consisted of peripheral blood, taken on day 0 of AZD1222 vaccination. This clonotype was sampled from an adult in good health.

This CDR3 is CASSEAGSNQPQHF. CDR3 bases: TGTGCCAGCAGTGAAGCGGGTAGCAATCAGCCCCAGCATTTT. The chain carries TRBV6-1 and TRBJ1-5; D gene unclear. CDR1 MNHNS and CDR2 SASEGT come from the germline V gene. This CDR3 has 14 amino acids. V was pared by 0 bases and J by 0 bases, with 3 bases between.